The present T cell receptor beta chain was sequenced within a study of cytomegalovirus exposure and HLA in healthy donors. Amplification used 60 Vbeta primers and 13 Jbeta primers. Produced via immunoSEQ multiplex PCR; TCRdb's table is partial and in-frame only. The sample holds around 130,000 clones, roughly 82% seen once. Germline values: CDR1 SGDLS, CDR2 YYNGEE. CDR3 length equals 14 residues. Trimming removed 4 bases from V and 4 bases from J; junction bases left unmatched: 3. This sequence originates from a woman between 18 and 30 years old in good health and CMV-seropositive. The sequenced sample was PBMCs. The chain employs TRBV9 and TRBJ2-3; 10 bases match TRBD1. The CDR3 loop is CASSTGQGADTQYF. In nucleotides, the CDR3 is TGTGCCAGCAGCACTGGACAGGGGGCAGATACGCAGTATTTT.